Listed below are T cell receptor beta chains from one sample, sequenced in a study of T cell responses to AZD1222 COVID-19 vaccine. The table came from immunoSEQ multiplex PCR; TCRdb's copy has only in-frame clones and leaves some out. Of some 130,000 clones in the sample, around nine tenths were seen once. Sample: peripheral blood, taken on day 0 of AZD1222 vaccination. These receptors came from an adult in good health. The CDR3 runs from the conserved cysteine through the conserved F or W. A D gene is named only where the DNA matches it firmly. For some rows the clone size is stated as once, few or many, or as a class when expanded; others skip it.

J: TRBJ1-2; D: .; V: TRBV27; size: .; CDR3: CASSSRGYGYTF
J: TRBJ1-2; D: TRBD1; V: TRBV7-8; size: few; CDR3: CASSTSRGPAHGYTF
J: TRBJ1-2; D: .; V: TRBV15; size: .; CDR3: CATSSGTLYGYTF
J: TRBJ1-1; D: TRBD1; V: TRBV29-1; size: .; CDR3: CSVIPRTGGPSPEAFF
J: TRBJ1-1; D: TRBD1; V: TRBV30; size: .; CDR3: CAFGQGNTEAFF
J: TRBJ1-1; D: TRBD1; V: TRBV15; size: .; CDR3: CATSSLGDRGRKNTEAFF
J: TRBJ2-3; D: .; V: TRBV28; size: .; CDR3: CASSPNRWTASDTQYF
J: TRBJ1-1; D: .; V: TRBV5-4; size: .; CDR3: CASSLAGTWQTEAFF
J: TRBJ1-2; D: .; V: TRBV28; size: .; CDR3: CASSRVTNYGYTF
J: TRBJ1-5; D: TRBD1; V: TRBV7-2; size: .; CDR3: CASSGTGVQPQHF
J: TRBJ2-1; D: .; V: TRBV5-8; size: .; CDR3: CASSLAGLRLNEQFF
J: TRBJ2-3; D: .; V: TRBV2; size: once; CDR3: CASKADRSTDTQYF
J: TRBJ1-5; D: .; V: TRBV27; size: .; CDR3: CASSGDPGGQPQHF